The 9 T cell receptor beta chains given below trace back to one sample, sequenced in a study of T cell responses to AZD1222 COVID-19 vaccine. Clones were sequenced by immunoSEQ multiplex PCR, and TCRdb holds only the in-frame ones, with some missing. The table has approximately 170,000 clones, around 85% seen once. The sample was peripheral blood, taken 28 days after the second AZD1222 dose. The receptors here all came from an adult who received the AZD1222 COVID-19 vaccine.

The rearrangement joins TRBV13 to TRBJ1-5, with a possible D match to TRBD1 (5 bases). The CDR3 runs to 19 residues. Trimming pared 4 bases from V and 2 bases from J, leaving 24 bases between. CDR1 PRHDT and CDR2 FYEKMQ come from the germline V gene (reference sequence). CDR3 DNA: TGTGCCAGCAGCTCAACAGTACTATGGGGGACTCTTTGCAATCAGCCCCAGCATTTT. Its protein is CASSSTVLWGTLCNQPQHF. Combining the CDR3 with reference TRBV13 and TRBJ1-5 gives the whole variable domain AAGVIQSPRHLIKEKRETATLKCYPIPRHDTVYWYQQGPGQDPQFLISFYEKMQSDKGSIPDRFSAQQFSDYHSELNMSSLELGDSALYFCASSSTVLWGTLCNQPQHFGDGTRLSIL.

The V gene is TRBV5-5, the J gene TRBJ1-4; D unclear. V was trimmed by 4 bases and J by 10 bases, leaving 11 bases between them. The CDR3 is 12 residues long. Germline assignment: CDR1 SGHKS and CDR2 YYEKEE (reference sequence). The CDR3 DNA sequence: TGTGCCAGCAGCCCTGGTTCGGGAAAACTGTTTTTT. Its protein product is CASSPGSGKLFF.

This clone appeared once. This chain links TRBV2 with TRBJ1-4; 9 bases align to TRBD1. Trimming cost V 6 bases and J 8 bases; bases outside gene matches: 4. This CDR3 contains 13 residues. The germline V gene encodes CDR1 SNHLY and CDR2 FYNNEI. The CDR3 DNA follows: TGTGCCAGCAGGGACAGGGGAGAGGAAAAACTGTTTTTT. This gives the protein CASRDRGEEKLFF.

CDR3 nucleotides: TGTGCCAGCAGCGAGCAAGGGGATACGCAGTATTTT. Translation: CASSEQGDTQYF. The genes are TRBV7-7 and TRBJ2-3; D remains ambiguous. CDR1 is SSHAT and CDR2 is FNYEAQ in the germline V gene (reference sequence). V was clipped by 5 bases and J by 6 bases, with 9 bases between them. The CDR3 covers 12 residues.

The rearrangement links TRBV11-2 to TRBJ2-2; 8 bases map to TRBD2. CDR1 and CDR2 (germline): SGHAT, FQNNGV. V lost 1 base and J lost 0; bases outside the gene matches: 4. CDR3 length equals 17 residues. The CDR3 DNA sequence: TGTGCCAGCAGCTTAGGCGGCGGGGGGTCGAACACCGGGGAGCTGTTTTTT. This translates into CASSLGGGGSNTGELFF.

V is TRBV28 and J is TRBJ1-2; D may be TRBD1 (6 bases). Germline CDR1 and CDR2: MDHEN and SYDVKM. The CDR3 loop spans 15 amino acids. V lost 3 bases to trimming and J lost 4 bases, with 15 bases between them. The CDR3 DNA is TGTGCCAGCAGTTTCACGCAAGGGGGTGGCTATGGCTACACCTTC. As protein: CASSFTQGGGYGYTF.

The chain combines TRBV15 with TRBJ2-5; TRBD1 matches 7 bases. The CDR3 runs 14 residues. CDR1 LNHNV and CDR2 YYDKDF come from the germline V gene (reference sequence). The junction had 5 bases not matched to a gene; V was cut back by 5 bases and J by 2 bases. The chain's CDR3 is CATSVGTAQETQYF. CDR3 DNA: TGTGCCACCAGCGTAGGGACAGCTCAAGAGACCCAGTACTTC.

V is TRBV6-5 and J is TRBJ1-5; D is possibly TRBD1 (6 bases). V was cut by 6 bases and J by 4 bases, with 16 bases left in between. This CDR3 spans 15 amino acids. Germline V gives CDR1 MNHEY, CDR2 SVGAGI. The CDR3 loop reads CASRPGQGNNQPQHF. CDR3 DNA sequence: TGTGCCAGCAGGCCGGGACAAGGGAATAATCAGCCCCAGCATTTT.

V gene TRBV7-2 combines with J gene TRBJ2-5; D is uncertain. This CDR3 has 15 residues. Trimming took 2 bases from V and 1 from J, leaving 11 bases between them. Germline V gene lookup returns CDR1 SGHTA and CDR2 FQGNSA. As DNA, the CDR3 is TGTGCCAGCAGCTTAAGTTGGGGTCCCCAAGAGACCCAGTACTTC. As protein: CASSLSWGPQETQYF.